This is a list of T cell receptor beta chains from one sample in a study of blood T cell repertoires in COVID-19. The protocol was immunoSEQ multiplex PCR, while the TCRdb copy is restricted to in-frame clones and leaves out a portion. The sample yields around 270,000 clones, around 84% seen once. The sample was peripheral blood. These receptors were collected from a man aged 55 to 69 with acute or convalescent COVID-19. Each CDR3 is given with its conserved first and last residue. A D gene is named only where the DNA matches it firmly. Only part of the rows carry a size: once, few, many, or a class if the clone is expanded.

TRBV6-5,.,TRBJ1-1,.,TGTGCCAGCAGCCCCCGTCTCTTACTTGAAGCTTTCTTT,CASSPRLLLEAFF
TRBV7-9,.,TRBJ1-1,.,TGTGCCAGCAGCTCGGTCGAGAACCAGGGGAGTCGAGCTTTCTTT,CASSSVENQGSRAFF
TRBV4-1,once,TRBJ2-6,.,TGCGCCAGCAGCACGACATTCGGGGCCAACGTCCTGACTTTC,CASSTTFGANVLTF
TRBV7-2,.,TRBJ2-5,.,TGTGCCAGCAGGCCCAACCGGGACTCCAAAGAGACCCAGTACTTC,CASRPNRDSKETQYF
TRBV29-1,once,TRBJ1-2,.,TGCAGCGTACTTACAGGGAGGGATGGCTACACCTTC,CSVLTGRDGYTF
TRBV6-1,.,TRBJ1-2,.,TGTGCCAGCAGTGAAAAGGGGGGGACCGTGTATGGCTACACCTTC,CASSEKGGTVYGYTF
TRBV13,.,TRBJ1-3,.,TGTGCCAGCAGCTTCGTTTCAGGGGTGGCCGGAAACACCATATATTTT,CASSFVSGVAGNTIYF
TRBV11-1,.,TRBJ2-2,TRBD2,TGTGCCAGCAGCCCAGCGGGAGGCGAGAACACCGGGGAGCTGTTTTTT,CASSPAGGENTGELFF
TRBV7-2,few,TRBJ2-2,TRBD1,TGTGCCAGCAGCTTAGGGGGACAGGCGAACACCGGGGAGCTGTTTTTT,CASSLGGQANTGELFF
TRBV5-1,.,TRBJ2-2,TRBD2,TGCGCCAGCAGCTTTAGCGGGGGAAACACCGGGGAGCTGTTTTTT,CASSFSGGNTGELFF
TRBV7-9,once,TRBJ2-5,TRBD1,TGTGCCAGCAGTTCGACAGGGATCCAAGAGACCCAGTACTTC,CASSSTGIQETQYF
TRBV15,.,TRBJ1-1,.,TGTGCCACCCAGGGAAACACTGAAGCTTTCTTT,CATQGNTEAFF
TRBV10-2,.,TRBJ1-2,.,TGCGCCAGCAGTGAGTCGGGGACACTCGACTACACCTTC,CASSESGTLDYTF
TRBV27,.,TRBJ2-7,TRBD2,TGTGCCAGCAGTTTGGCCGGGACTACCGCCTACGAGCAGTACTTC,CASSLAGTTAYEQYF
TRBV5-4,.,TRBJ2-2,TRBD2,TGTGCCAGCAGCTTAACGGGGGGGCCCCGGGAGCTGTTTTTT,CASSLTGGPRELFF
TRBV5-1,.,TRBJ2-3,.,TGCGCCAGCAGCTTGGCCTTCGGTAGCACAGATACGCAGTATTTT,CASSLAFGSTDTQYF
TRBV6-5,.,TRBJ1-1,.,TGTGCCAGCAGTTCCCAGCCACAGGGAGTGAACACTGAAGCTTTCTTT,CASSSQPQGVNTEAFF
TRBV5-1,.,TRBJ1-1,.,TGCGCCAGCAGCTTTGGCCAAAACACTGAAGCTTTCTTT,CASSFGQNTEAFF
TRBV5-4,.,TRBJ1-2,.,TGTGCCAGCAGCGGGGGACTCCCTTCTAGAGGCTACACCTTC,CASSGGLPSRGYTF
TRBV12-3/TRBV12-4,.,TRBJ2-1,TRBD2,TGTGCCAGCAGTTGGGGGGGATACAATGAGCAGTTCTTC,CASSWGGYNEQFF
TRBV3-1/TRBV3-2,.,TRBJ1-2,.,TGTGCCAGCAGCCAAGCCCTCGGAGGGACCCGGGGCTATGGCTACACCTTC,CASSQALGGTRGYGYTF
TRBV28,once,TRBJ2-7,TRBD1,TGTGCCAGCAGCAAATGGACAGGCACCTACGCGCAGTACTTC,CASSKWTGTYAQYF
TRBV5-6,.,TRBJ1-1,.,TGTGCCAGCAGCTTGGCCGGTGAAGCTTTCTTT,CASSLAGEAFF
TRBV3-1/TRBV3-2,.,TRBJ1-3,TRBD1,TGTGCCAGCAGCCCACAGGGGACCTCGGGCTCTGGAAACACCATATATTTT,CASSPQGTSGSGNTIYF
TRBV3-1/TRBV3-2,.,TRBJ2-3,.,TGTGCCAGCAGCCAAGGGGAGGGGAGGGGGGCAGATACGCAGTATTTT,CASSQGEGRGADTQYF
TRBV11-3,.,TRBJ2-1,TRBD1,TGTGCCAGCAGCCCCGGGACAGGGAACTACAATGAGCAGTTCTTC,CASSPGTGNYNEQFF
TRBV7-9,.,TRBJ2-3,.,TGTGCCAGCAGACCAAGCGGCCCTAAAATCACAGATACGCAGTATTTT,CASRPSGPKITDTQYF